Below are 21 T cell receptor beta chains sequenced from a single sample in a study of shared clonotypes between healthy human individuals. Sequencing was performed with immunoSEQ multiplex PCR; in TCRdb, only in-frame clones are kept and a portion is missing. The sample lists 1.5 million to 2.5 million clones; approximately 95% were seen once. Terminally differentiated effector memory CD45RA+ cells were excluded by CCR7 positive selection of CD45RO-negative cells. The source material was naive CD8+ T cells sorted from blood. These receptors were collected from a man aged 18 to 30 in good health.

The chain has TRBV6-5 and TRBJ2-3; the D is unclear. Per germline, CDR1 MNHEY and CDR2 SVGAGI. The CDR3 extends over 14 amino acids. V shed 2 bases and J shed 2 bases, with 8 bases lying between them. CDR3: CASSYGLDTDTQYF. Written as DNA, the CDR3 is TGTGCCAGCAGTTACGGGCTAGACACAGATACGCAGTATTTT.

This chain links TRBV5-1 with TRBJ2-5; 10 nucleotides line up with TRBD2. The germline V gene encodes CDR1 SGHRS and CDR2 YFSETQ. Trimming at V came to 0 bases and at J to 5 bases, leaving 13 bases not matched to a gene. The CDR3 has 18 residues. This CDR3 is CASSLAVFALAGEETQYF. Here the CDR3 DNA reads TGCGCCAGCAGCTTGGCGGTCTTTGCCCTAGCGGGAGAGGAGACCCAGTACTTC.

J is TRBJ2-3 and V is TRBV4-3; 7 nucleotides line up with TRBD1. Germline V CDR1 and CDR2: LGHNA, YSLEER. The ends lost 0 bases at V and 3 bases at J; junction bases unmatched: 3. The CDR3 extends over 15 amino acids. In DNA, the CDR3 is TGCGCCAGCAGCCAAGATGACAGGGAGACAGATACGCAGTATTTT. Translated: CASSQDDRETDTQYF.

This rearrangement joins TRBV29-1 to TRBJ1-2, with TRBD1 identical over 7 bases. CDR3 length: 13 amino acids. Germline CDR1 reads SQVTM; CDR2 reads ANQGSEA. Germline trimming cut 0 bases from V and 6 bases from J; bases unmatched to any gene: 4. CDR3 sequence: CSVEDDRVDGYTF. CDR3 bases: TGCAGCGTTGAAGACGACAGGGTAGATGGCTACACCTTC.

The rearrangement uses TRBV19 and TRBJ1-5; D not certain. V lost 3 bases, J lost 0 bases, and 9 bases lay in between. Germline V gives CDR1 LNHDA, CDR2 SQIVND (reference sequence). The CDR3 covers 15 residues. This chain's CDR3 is CASSMKDYSNQPQHF. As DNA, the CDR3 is TGTGCCAGTAGTATGAAGGATTATAGCAATCAGCCCCAGCATTTT.

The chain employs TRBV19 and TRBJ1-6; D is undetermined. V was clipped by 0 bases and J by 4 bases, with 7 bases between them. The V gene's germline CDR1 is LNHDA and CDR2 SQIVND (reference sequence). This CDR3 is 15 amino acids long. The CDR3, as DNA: TGTGCCAGTAGTATAGAGGGCGGATATAATTCACCCCTCCACTTT. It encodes CASSIEGGYNSPLHF.

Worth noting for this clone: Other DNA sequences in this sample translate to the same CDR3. CDR3 DNA sequence: TGTGCCAGCAGCTTGGGTGGGTTGAACACTGAAGCTTTCTTT. Its translation is CASSLGGLNTEAFF. The chain links TRBV5-6 to TRBJ1-1; D remains unclear. Trimming removed 0 bases at V and 0 bases at J, with 6 bases between. The germline CDR1 and CDR2 sequences are SGHDT and YYEEEE. CDR3 length: 14 residues. Full variable domain (outside the CDR3, taken from reference TRBV5-6 and TRBJ1-1): DAGVTQSPTHLIKTRGQQVTLRCSPKSGHDTVSWYQQALGQGPQFIFQYYEEEERQRGNFPDRFSGHQFPNYSSELNVNALLLGDSALYLCASSLGGLNTEAFFGQGTRLTVV.

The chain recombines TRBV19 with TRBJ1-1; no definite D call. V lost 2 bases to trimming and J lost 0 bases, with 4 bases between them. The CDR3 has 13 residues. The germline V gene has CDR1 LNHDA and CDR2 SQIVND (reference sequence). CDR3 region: CASSIHMNTEAFF. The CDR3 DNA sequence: TGTGCCAGTAGTATACACATGAACACTGAAGCTTTCTTT.

This chain's CDR3 is CASSLGPSQGAGDTQYF. CDR3 nucleotide sequence: TGTGCCAGCAGCTTAGGCCCGTCGCAGGGGGCAGGAGATACGCAGTATTTT. The chain has TRBV11-2 and TRBJ2-3, with TRBD1 matching over 8 bases. With V trimmed by 1 base and J by 5 bases, 11 bases remained unmatched. This CDR3 spans 17 amino acids. Germline assignment: CDR1 SGHAT and CDR2 FQNNGV.

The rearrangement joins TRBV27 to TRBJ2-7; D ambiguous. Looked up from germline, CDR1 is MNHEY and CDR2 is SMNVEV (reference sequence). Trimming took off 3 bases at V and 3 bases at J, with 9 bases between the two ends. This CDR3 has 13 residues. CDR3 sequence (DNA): TGTGCCAGCAGTTTTTTCCTCGGCTACGAGCAGTACTTC. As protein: CASSFFLGYEQYF.

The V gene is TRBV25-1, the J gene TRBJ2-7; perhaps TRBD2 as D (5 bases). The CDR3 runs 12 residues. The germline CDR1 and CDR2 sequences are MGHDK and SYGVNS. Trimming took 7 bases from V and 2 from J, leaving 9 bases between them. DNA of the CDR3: TGTGCCAGCACCGGACTTACCTACGAGCAGTACTTC. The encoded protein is CASTGLTYEQYF.

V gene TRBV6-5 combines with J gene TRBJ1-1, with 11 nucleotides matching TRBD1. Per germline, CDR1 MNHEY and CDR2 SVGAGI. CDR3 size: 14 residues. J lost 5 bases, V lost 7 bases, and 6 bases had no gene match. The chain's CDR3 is CASTWDRGGTEAFF. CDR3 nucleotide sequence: TGTGCCAGCACTTGGGACAGGGGGGGAACTGAAGCTTTCTTT.

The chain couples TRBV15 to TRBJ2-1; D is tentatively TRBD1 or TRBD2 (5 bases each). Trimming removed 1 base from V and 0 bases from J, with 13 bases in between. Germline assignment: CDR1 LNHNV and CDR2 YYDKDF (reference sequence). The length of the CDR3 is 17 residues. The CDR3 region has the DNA TGTGCCACCAGCAGAGGTTTGGGACCGAGCTCCTACAATGAGCAGTTCTTC. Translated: CATSRGLGPSSYNEQFF.

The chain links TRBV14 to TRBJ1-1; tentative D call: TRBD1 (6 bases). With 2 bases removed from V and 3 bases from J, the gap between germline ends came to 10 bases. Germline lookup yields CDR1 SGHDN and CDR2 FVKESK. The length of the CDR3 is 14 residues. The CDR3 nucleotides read TGTGCCAGCAGCCAAAACAGGGAGGACACTGAAGCTTTCTTT. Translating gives CASSQNREDTEAFF.

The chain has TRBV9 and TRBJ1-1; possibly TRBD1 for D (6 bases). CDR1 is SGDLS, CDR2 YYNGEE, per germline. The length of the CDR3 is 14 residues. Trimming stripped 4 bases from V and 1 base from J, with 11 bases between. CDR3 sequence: CASSFSGANTEAFF. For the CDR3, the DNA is TGTGCCAGCAGCTTTTCAGGGGCGAACACTGAAGCTTTCTTT.

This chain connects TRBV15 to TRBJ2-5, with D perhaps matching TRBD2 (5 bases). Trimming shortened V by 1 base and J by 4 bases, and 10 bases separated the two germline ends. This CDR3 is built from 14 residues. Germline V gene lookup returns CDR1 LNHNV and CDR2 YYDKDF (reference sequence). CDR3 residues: CATSRADAGETQYF. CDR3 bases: TGTGCCACCAGCAGAGCTGACGCGGGAGAGACCCAGTACTTC.

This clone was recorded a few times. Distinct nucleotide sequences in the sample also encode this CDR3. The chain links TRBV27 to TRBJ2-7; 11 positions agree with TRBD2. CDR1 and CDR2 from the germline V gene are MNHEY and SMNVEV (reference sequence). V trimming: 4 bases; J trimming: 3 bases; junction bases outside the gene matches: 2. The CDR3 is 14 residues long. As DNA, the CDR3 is TGTGCCAGCAGTTACGGGACTAGCGGCTACGAGCAGTACTTC. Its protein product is CASSYGTSGYEQYF.

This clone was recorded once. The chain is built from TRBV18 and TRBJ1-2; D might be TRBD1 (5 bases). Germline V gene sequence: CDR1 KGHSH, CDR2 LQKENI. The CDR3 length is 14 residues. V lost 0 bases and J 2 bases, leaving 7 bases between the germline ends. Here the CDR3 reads CASSPPTGNYGYTF. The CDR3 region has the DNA TGTGCCAGCTCACCACCCACAGGCAACTATGGCTACACCTTC.

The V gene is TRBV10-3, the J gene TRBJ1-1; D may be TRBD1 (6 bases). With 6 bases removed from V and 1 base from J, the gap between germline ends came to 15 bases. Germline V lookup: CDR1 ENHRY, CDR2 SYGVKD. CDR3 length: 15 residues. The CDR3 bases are TGTGCCATCAGAGACTCGGACAGTCAGAACACTGAAGCTTTCTTT. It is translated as CAIRDSDSQNTEAFF.

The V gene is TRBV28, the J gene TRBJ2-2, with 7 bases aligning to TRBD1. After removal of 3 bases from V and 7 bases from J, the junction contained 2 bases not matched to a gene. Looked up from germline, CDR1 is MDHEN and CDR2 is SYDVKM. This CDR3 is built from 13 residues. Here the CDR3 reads CASSFTGVGELFF. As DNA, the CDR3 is TGTGCCAGCAGTTTTACAGGGGTCGGGGAGCTGTTTTTT.

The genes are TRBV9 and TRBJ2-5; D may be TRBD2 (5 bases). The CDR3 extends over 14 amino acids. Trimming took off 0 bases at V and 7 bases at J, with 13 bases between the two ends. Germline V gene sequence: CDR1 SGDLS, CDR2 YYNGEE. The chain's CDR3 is CASSVAQTEGTQYF. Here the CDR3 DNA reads TGTGCCAGCAGCGTAGCCCAGACCGAGGGGACCCAGTACTTC.